This TCR beta chain was recovered during a study of T cell repertoires in cytomegalovirus infection. TCRdb called the reads again in MiXCR, with one record for every CDR3 protein. The data contain some 300,000 distinct CDR3 sequences, about a tenth of them singletons. This clonotype was found a few times. The CDR3 contains 16 residues. Germline V gene sequence: CDR1 SGDLS, CDR2 YYNGEE. The V and J ends lost 4 bases and 0 bases respectively, with 14 bases between them. Material: PBMCs. J is TRBJ1-3 and V is TRBV9; no clear D. The sequence came from a human donor in good health (CMV status not recorded). Some clones in this sample may be carry-over from other donors' samples. In nucleotides, the CDR3 is TGTGCCAGCAGCTCGAGGACTGGGGACTCTGGAAACACCATATATTTT. Its translation is CASSSRTGDSGNTIYF.